This T cell receptor beta chain was documented in a study of T cell changes during pregnancy in multiple sclerosis. Some clones are missing from TCRdb's copy, which holds only in-frame ones; the method was immunoSEQ multiplex PCR. Of some 31,000 clones listed, about 92% were seen once; the top ten hold roughly 0.42%. The V end lost 0 bases, the J end lost 7 bases, and 12 bases lay between the germline ends. Germline CDR1 is MRHNA and CDR2 is SNTAGT. The CDR3 is 14 residues long. The receptor comes from a female donor in good health, enrolled as a control in a pregnancy study. Sequences were derived from CD4+ T cells from peripheral blood mononuclear cells, sampled in the second trimester of pregnancy. The chain combines TRBV6-4 with TRBJ1-2; TRBD1 is a possible D gene (5 bases). This chain's CDR3 is CASSDSSGAGGYTF. DNA for the CDR3: TGTGCCAGCAGTGACTCGAGTGGGGCTGGTGGCTACACCTTC.